This T cell receptor beta chain was captured in a study of blood T cell repertoires in COVID-19. Background on the study: There were acute and convalescent COVID-19 samples, and they came from the United States, Italy and Spain. The analysed material was cDNA or gDNA that came from T cells, B-cell-depleted T cells, or PBMCs.

Original processing notes: Scientists estimated how many nucleated cells there were by amplifying reference gene primers. Profiling relied on immunoSEQ multiplex PCR, and the TCRdb table lists in-frame clones only, not all of them. V, J and clone size reflect that table, while D and trimming were determined from the DNA. Found here are 150,000 to 200,000 clones, more than 75% of them singletons; the top ten hold less than 3.5%. CDR1 is ENHRY and CDR2 is SYGVKD in the germline V gene. V was clipped by 6 bases and J by 3 bases; unmatched bases: 10. This CDR3 has 16 amino acids. This clone appeared once.

This clonotype was sampled from a man aged 70 or older with acute or convalescent COVID-19. The chain joins TRBV10-3 to TRBJ2-1, with TRBD2 matching 8 bases. Sequencing was performed on peripheral blood. CDR3 in amino acids: CAIRASSGDLYNEQFF. The CDR3 region has the DNA TGTGCCATCAGGGCGAGTAGCGGGGATCTCTACAATGAGCAGTTCTTC.